This T cell receptor beta chain was recovered during a study of OX40 agonist ivuxolimab in advanced cancers. Concerning the study at large: The costimulatory receptor OX40 (CD134) was targeted by ivuxolimab, a fully human IgG2 agonistic monoclonal antibody. Intravenous ivuxolimab was administered to patients every 2 weeks at six dose levels: 0.01, 0.1, 0.3, 1.5, 3 and 10 mg/kg. Among the roughly 50 dose-escalation patients, some 20 had hepatocellular carcinoma, around 15 melanoma, 9 renal cell carcinoma and 9 head and neck cancer. A male proportion of approximately 83% and a mean age of around 60 years, ranging from about 23 to 90, were recorded for the dose-escalation cohort. Prior anti-PD-1, anti-PD-L1 or anti-CTLA-4 therapy was permitted, and checkpoint inhibitors had been received by 30% to 40% of dose-escalation patients. Partial responses occurred in three dose-escalation patients: two with cutaneous melanoma and one with hepatocellular carcinoma. The point of sequencing TCRbeta in the periphery was to test whether ivuxolimab changed TCR sequence diversity and drove clonal T-cell expansion. The paper reports the monotherapy dose-escalation portion (N ≈ 50 patients) of the phase I ivuxolimab trial. General study outcomes and caveats: Antigen specificity was not determined for the clonally expanded peripheral T cells. After ivuxolimab, CD8+ T cells had more expanded clones than CD4+ T cells on average. Clonal expansion of both CD4+ and CD8+ blood T cells was observed from baseline to week 6 at doses 0.1 to 3.0 mg/kg. Low levels of normalized T-cell clonal expansion were also seen in some patients who did not respond. In partial responders in the 0.1-3.0 mg/kg groups, normalized peripheral clonal expansion was found to be among the lowest, especially among CD8+ T cells.

For sequencing of the TCRbeta CDR3 region, genomic DNA was extracted from the sorted cells. The immunoSEQ Assay was used for sequencing of TCRbeta CDR3 regions. TCRdb's version of the immuneACCESS table is confined to in-frame rearrangements and falls short of the full clone set. An unresolved V gene accounts for under half of the shortfall where checked; the remainder is of unknown origin. This sample holds tens of thousands of clones; nearly 85% were observed only once. The ten largest clones represent about a tenth of the sample. A note on this clone: Its target antigen remains unknown. No base qualities exist here, and no much larger clone lies one base off it.

The trial excluded patients who had a history of autoimmune disease or were on systemic immunosuppression. In every dose cohort, peripheral blood was drawn for TCR sequencing at baseline, cycle 4 day 1, and cycle 7 day 1. Samples came from an open-label, multicenter, first-in-human phase I dose-escalation trial of ivuxolimab. The trial enrolled adults with locally advanced or metastatic head and neck squamous cell, hepatocellular, melanoma or renal cell carcinoma. CD4+ and CD8+ T cells were sorted separately from peripheral blood before TCR sequencing. Trimming costs V 0 bases and J 0 bases, and their ends lie 17 bases apart. The CDR3 runs 18 residues from the cysteine to the phenylalanine. The only DNA kept is the CDR3, 54 bases in frame from the first base. From a lookup of the germline V gene (reference sequence), CDR1 and CDR2 are SEHNR and FQNEAQ.

The TCR originated in an adult with an advanced solid tumor such as melanoma, head and neck, liver or kidney cancer. The sample consisted of CD4+ or CD8+ T cells sorted from blood, taken in a trial of the OX40 agonist ivuxolimab. The rearranged chain carries TRBV7-9 and TRBJ1-1; a weak D assignment points to TRBD1 (6 bases agree). The nucleotide sequence reads TGTGCCAGCAGCTTAGCTTTCGGGGGCCCGTTTATGAACACTGAAGCTTTCTTT. Protein translation: CASSLAFGGPFMNTEAFF.